This T cell receptor (beta chain) originates from a study of cytomegalovirus exposure and HLA in healthy donors. Findings of the study overall: Published work reported that the classifier diagnosed cytomegalovirus status with high specificity and sensitivity. Most sequenced TCRs were rare (though some public TCRs occurred in many donors). The authors confirmed in vitro that a few CMV-associated chains were specific for CMV antigens. TCR beta chains numbering some 150 were designated cytomegalovirus-associated.

Germline assignment: CDR1 SNHLY and CDR2 FYNNEI. The CDR3 totals 14 residues. J was trimmed by 5 bases and V by 3 bases; bases with no gene match: 3. This clone has more than one count but fewer than ten. Its antigen is unknown. Repertoires were generated with immunoSEQ multiplex PCR, while TCRdb's copy carries only in-frame clones and drops some. The table includes fewer than 250,000 clones, 65% to 85% detected once. V usage is TRBV2 and J usage is TRBJ1-2; 10 nucleotides match TRBD1. This TCR derives from a woman aged 25 to 45 in good health and CMV-seropositive. The sample taken for sequencing was PBMCs. CDR3: CASSDDRGRYGYTF. CDR3 nucleotides: TGTGCCAGCAGTGACGACAGGGGGCGGTATGGCTACACCTTC. Full variable domain (outside the CDR3, taken from reference TRBV2 and TRBJ1-2): EPEVTQTPSHQVTQMGQEVILRCVPISNHLYFYWYRQILGQKVEFLVSFYNNEISEKSEIFDDQFSVERPDGSNFTLKIRSTKLEDSAMYFCASSDDRGRYGYTFGSGTRLTVV.